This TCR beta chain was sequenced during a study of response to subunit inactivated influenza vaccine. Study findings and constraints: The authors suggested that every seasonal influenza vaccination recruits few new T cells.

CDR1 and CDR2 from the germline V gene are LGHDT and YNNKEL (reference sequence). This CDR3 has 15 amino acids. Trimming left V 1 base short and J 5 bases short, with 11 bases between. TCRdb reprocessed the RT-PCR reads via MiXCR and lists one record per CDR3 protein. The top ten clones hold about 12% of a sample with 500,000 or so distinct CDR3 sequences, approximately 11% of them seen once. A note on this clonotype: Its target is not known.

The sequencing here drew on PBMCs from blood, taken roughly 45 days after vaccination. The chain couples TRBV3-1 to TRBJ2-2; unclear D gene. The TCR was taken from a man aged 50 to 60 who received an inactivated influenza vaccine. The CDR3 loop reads CASSQALGWTGELFF. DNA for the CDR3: TGTGCCAGCAGCCAAGCTCTGGGGTGGACCGGGGAGCTGTTTTTT.